Listed here is a single T cell receptor (beta chain). No cognate antigen has been identified for it. It has no much larger one-base neighbor in the sample; base qualities were not kept. Counted from cysteine to phenylalanine, this CDR3 has 11 amino acids. Only the CDR3 DNA stays, 33 bases, in frame from base 1. For CDR1 and CDR2, the germline V gene lists SQVTM and ANQGSEA. V is clipped by 4 bases and J by 4 bases, and the sequence between their germline boundaries is 5 bases long. The data originate from a study of blood T cell repertoires in COVID-19 (dated by TCRdb to the early 2020s). Notes on the research overall: Samples covering the acute and convalescent phases of COVID-19 were provided by collaborators in the United States, Italy and Spain. The material from the prospective study consisted of cDNA or gDNA derived from T cells, B-cell-depleted T cells, or PBMCs. The dataset comprised deeply sampled blood TCRbeta repertoires from subjects exposed to, actively infected with, or recovered from COVID-19. The repertoires were made available in a free public database intended to serve as a resource for research on the immune response to SARS-CoV-2. The samples were drawn from two sources: the first 160 participants of the ongoing ImmuneRACE study, and 1,254 subjects contributed by 6 global collaborators. Nearly every sample came with metadata listing a de-identified subject ID, COVID-19 status, age in years and sex. Where HLA class I and class II types were available, the types were taken from metadata supplied by the sample provider, not from assay-based typing. On the study overall, not on this receptor specifically: The quantity of clinical and demographic metadata differed by source and by participant and was supplied without curation.

Each collaborating institution followed its own protocols to collect whole blood in K2EDTA tubes. Collaborator samples were shipped for TCRbeta analysis as frozen whole blood, isolated PBMCs, or DNA extracted from either sample type. The immunoSEQ Assay, a bias-controlled multiplex PCR, was used to amplify TCRbeta CDR3 regions from genomic DNA. The study's processing was this. Nucleated cell counts per sample were estimated from amplification of reference gene primers within the assay. To quantify the absolute abundance of each unique TCRbeta CDR3 rearrangement, sequence reads were collapsed and filtered. For each sample, productive Simpson clonality was calculated as the square root of Simpson's diversity index across productive rearrangements. TCRdb carries this immuneACCESS record with in-frame sequences only. Its versions omit some clonotypes, under half of them owing to an unresolved V gene in the studies checked, with the rest unexplained. V, J and clone size derive from that table, while D and trimming were established from the DNA sequence. Within this sample are roughly 200,000 clones, with more than 85% of them counted one time only. Roughly 2.8% of the sample is held by the ten biggest clonotypes.

The rearranged chain carries TRBV29-1 and TRBJ2-1; confidence is insufficient to name the D gene. Sequenced sample: peripheral blood. The clonotype was recovered from a woman in her twenties or thirties with active or convalescent COVID-19. The DNA is TGCAGCGTTGGAGCATACAATGAGCAGTTCTTC. Its amino acids are CSVGAYNEQFF.